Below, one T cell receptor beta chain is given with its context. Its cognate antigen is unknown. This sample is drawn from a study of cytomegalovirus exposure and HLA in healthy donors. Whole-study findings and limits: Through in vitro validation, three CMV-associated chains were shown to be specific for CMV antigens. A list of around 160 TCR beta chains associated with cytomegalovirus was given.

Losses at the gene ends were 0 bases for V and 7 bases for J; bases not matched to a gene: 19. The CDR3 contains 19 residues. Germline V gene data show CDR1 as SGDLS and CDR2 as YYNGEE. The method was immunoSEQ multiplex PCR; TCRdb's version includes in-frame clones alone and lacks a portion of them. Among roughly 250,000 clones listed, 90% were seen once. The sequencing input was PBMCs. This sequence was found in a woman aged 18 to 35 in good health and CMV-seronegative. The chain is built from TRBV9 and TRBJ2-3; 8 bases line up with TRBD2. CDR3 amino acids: CASSVGFRRGAGDLNTQYF. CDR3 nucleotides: TGTGCCAGCAGCGTAGGCTTCCGAAGGGGAGCGGGGGATTTAAATACGCAGTATTTT.